These T cell receptor beta chains were read from a single sample in a study of T cell repertoires in cytomegalovirus infection. TCRdb reprocessed the reads with MiXCR, giving one entry per CDR3 protein. Of about 240,000 distinct CDR3 sequences in the sample, 12% were seen once. The sample was PBMCs. These receptor sequences come from a human donor in good health (CMV status not recorded). Some clones in this sample may be carry-over from other donors' samples. Both conserved end residues are part of each CDR3. A D gene is named only where the DNA matches it firmly. Expanded clones are given a class, and other clones once, few, many or no size at all.

TRBV7-2,TRBD2,TRBJ2-3,-,CASSLSPSGGGNTQYF,TGTGCCAGCAGCTTAAGCCCTAGCGGGGGGGGAAATACGCAGTATTTT
TRBV3-1,-,TRBJ2-7,few,CASSPAGLGSGEQYF,TGTGCCAGCAGCCCCGCCGGGCTAGGCAGCGGCGAGCAGTACTTC
TRBV14,-,TRBJ2-7,-,CASSLGGRAREQYF,TGTGCCAGCAGCCTGGGAGGCAGAGCCCGCGAGCAGTACTTC
TRBV7-2,TRBD1,TRBJ1-2,many,CASSPTGDYGYTF,TGTGCCAGCAGCCCCACAGGGGACTATGGCTACACCTTC
TRBV6-2/TRBV6-3,TRBD1,TRBJ1-5,many,CASISGTGNQPQHF,TGTGCCAGCATCTCGGGGACAGGCAATCAGCCCCAGCATTTT
TRBV7-2,-,TRBJ2-3,many,CASSLDQGTDTQYF,TGTGCCAGCAGCTTAGATCAGGGCACAGATACGCAGTATTTT
TRBV7-2,TRBD2,TRBJ2-3,many,CASSLSLADTQYF,TGTGCCAGCAGCTTGTCACTAGCGGATACGCAGTATTTT
TRBV7-2,-,TRBJ2-1,many,CASSLTGTGLPNEQFF,TGTGCCAGCAGCTTGACCGGGACTGGCTTACCAAATGAGCAGTTCTTC
TRBV7-2,TRBD1,TRBJ1-3,many,CASSLAGTGRGNTIYF,TGTGCCAGCAGCTTGGCCGGGACAGGGAGGGGAAACACCATATATTTT
TRBV28,TRBD1,TRBJ1-2,many,CASSPAGTGSGYTF,TGTGCCAGCAGTCCAGCCGGGACAGGAAGTGGCTACACCTTC
TRBV12-3/TRBV12-4,-,TRBJ2-3,-,CASSLYTATDTQYF,TGTGCCAGCAGTTTATATACGGCCACAGATACGCAGTATTTT
TRBV2,-,TRBJ1-1,few,CASSEALRGTEAFF,TGTGCCAGCAGTGAAGCGCTTCGAGGGACTGAAGCTTTCTTT
TRBV29-1,TRBD1,TRBJ1-2,-,CSATDRGPYGYTF,TGCAGCGCTACGGACAGGGGACCCTATGGCTACACCTTC
TRBV7-2,-,TRBJ1-1,many,CASSLAAGNTEAFF,TGTGCCAGCAGCTTAGCAGCAGGGAACACTGAAGCTTTCTTT
TRBV19,-,TRBJ2-1,-,CASSPGQQNEQFF,TGTGCCAGTAGCCCCGGACAGCAGAATGAGCAGTTCTTC
TRBV2,TRBD1,TRBJ1-5,few,CASSDRTGAGQPQHF,TGTGCCAGCAGTGATAGGACAGGGGCTGGACAGCCCCAGCATTTT
TRBV11-2,-,TRBJ2-7,many,CASSLGAGEQYF,TGTGCCAGCAGCTTAGGGGCAGGAGAGCAGTACTTC
TRBV6-2/TRBV6-3,-,TRBJ2-7,many,CASSYSPVSSYEQYF,TGTGCCAGCAGTTACTCGCCGGTTAGCTCCTACGAGCAGTACTTC
TRBV7-2,TRBD2,TRBJ2-7,many,CASSLASGRPFSYEQYF,TGTGCCAGCAGCTTAGCAAGCGGGAGGCCTTTTTCCTACGAGCAGTACTTC
TRBV7-2,-,TRBJ2-5,many,CASRGQETQYF,TGTGCCAGCAGGGGCCAAGAGACCCAGTACTTC
TRBV5-1,-,TRBJ1-1,-,CASSSDGGSTEAFF,TGCGCCAGCAGCTCGGACGGGGGGAGCACTGAAGCTTTCTTT
TRBV19,-,TRBJ1-2,-,CASSTQRQAGYTF,TGTGCCAGTAGTACTCAGAGACAGGCCGGCTACACCTTC
TRBV7-9,TRBD1,TRBJ2-5,many,CASSLNSGTGGETQYF,TGTGCCAGCAGCCTCAATTCCGGGACAGGAGGGGAGACCCAGTACTTC
TRBV5-4,TRBD2,TRBJ2-7,many,CASSPGLAGVEQYF,TGTGCCAGCAGCCCGGGACTAGCGGGAGTTGAGCAGTACTTC
TRBV27,-,TRBJ1-5,many,CASSLNRAGNQPQHF,TGTGCCAGCAGTTTGAACAGGGCGGGCAATCAGCCCCAGCATTTT
TRBV4-2,-,TRBJ1-5,many,CASSQDSGQPQHF,TGTGCCAGCAGCCAAGATTCAGGGCAGCCCCAGCATTTT
TRBV20-1,-,TRBJ2-3,-,CSARIPGRDTQYF,TGCAGTGCTAGAATACCCGGTCGAGATACGCAGTATTTT
TRBV6-2/TRBV6-3,-,TRBJ2-7,few,CASTTAHEQYF,TGTGCCAGCACAACGGCGCACGAGCAGTACTTC
TRBV6-5,TRBD1,TRBJ1-2,many,CASSDRGDDYGYTF,TGTGCCAGCAGCGACAGGGGTGACGACTATGGCTACACCTTC
TRBV7-2,-,TRBJ1-4,many,CASSGAVAEKLFF,TGTGCCAGCAGCGGGGCGGTGGCTGAAAAACTGTTTTTT
TRBV5-1,-,TRBJ2-7,-,CASSRDANSYEQYF,TGCGCCAGCAGCCGGGACGCGAACTCCTACGAGCAGTACTTC
TRBV20-1,-,TRBJ1-3,few,CSARPHRDILSGNTIYF,TGCAGTGCTAGACCACACCGGGACATCCTCTCTGGAAACACCATATATTTT
TRBV7-8,-,TRBJ2-3,few,CASSLEGRHGTDTQYF,TGTGCCAGCAGTCTGGAAGGTCGACATGGCACAGATACGCAGTATTTT
TRBV2,TRBD1,TRBJ2-7,few,CADGTGGGYEQYF,TGTGCCGATGGGACAGGGGGCGGTTACGAGCAGTACTTC
TRBV29-1,TRBD1,TRBJ1-1,-,CSVNRGSTGTEAFF,TGCAGCGTTAACAGGGGAAGTACGGGCACTGAAGCTTTCTTT
TRBV7-2,-,TRBJ2-6,many,CASSLEGAGANVLTF,TGTGCCAGCAGCTTGGAGGGGGCTGGGGCCAACGTCCTGACTTTC
TRBV20-1,-,TRBJ1-1,-,CSAREPLWTVNTEAFF,TGCAGTGCTAGGGAGCCGTTGTGGACAGTCAACACTGAAGCTTTCTTT
TRBV6-1,TRBD1,TRBJ2-6,many,CASSDSGTVLSGANVLTF,TGTGCCAGCAGTGATTCCGGGACAGTACTTTCTGGGGCCAACGTCCTGACTTTC
TRBV18,-,TRBJ2-7,few,CASSPGTSFVWQYF,TGTGCCAGCTCACCAGGGACCAGCTTTGTTTGGCAGTACTTC
TRBV14,-,TRBJ2-2,few,CASSPRLGTGELFF,TGTGCCAGCAGCCCTCGGTTGGGTACCGGGGAGCTGTTTTTT
TRBV7-2,-,TRBJ1-6,-,CASRSLGNSPLHF,TGTGCCAGCAGATCTCTGGGAAATTCACCCCTCCACTTT
TRBV7-9,-,TRBJ2-1,many,CASSVSVSSYNEQFF,TGTGCCAGCAGCGTTAGCGTTAGCTCCTACAATGAGCAGTTCTTC
TRBV14,-,TRBJ2-5,-,CASSRRVTMETQYF,TGTGCCAGCAGCCGCAGGGTCACGATGGAGACCCAGTACTTC
TRBV7-8,TRBD2,TRBJ2-2,many,CASSRRGGGAGELFF,TGTGCCAGCAGCCGTCGGGGCGGGGGGGCCGGGGAGCTGTTTTTT
TRBV30,-,TRBJ1-5,few,CAWSRHLPGEPQHF,TGTGCCTGGAGTAGACATCTACCTGGTGAGCCCCAGCATTTT
TRBV7-7,TRBD2,TRBJ2-5,many,CASSLAAGVQETQYF,TGTGCCAGCAGCTTAGCGGCGGGGGTTCAAGAGACCCAGTACTTC
TRBV19,-,TRBJ2-3,many,CASSMSDTQRDTQYF,TGTGCCAGTAGTATGTCGGACACTCAAAGAGATACGCAGTATTTT
TRBV7-2,-,TRBJ2-5,many,CASSLDRSAETQYF,TGTGCCAGCAGCCTTGACAGGTCAGCAGAGACCCAGTACTTC
TRBV7-2,-,TRBJ2-2,many,CASSLSADPNTGELFF,TGTGCCAGCAGCTTATCAGCGGACCCGAACACCGGGGAGCTGTTTTTT
TRBV29-1,-,TRBJ2-6,few,CSVASSGANVLTF,TGCAGCGTCGCTAGCTCTGGGGCCAACGTCCTGACTTTC
TRBV7-8,-,TRBJ2-3,many,CATRREGHRTDTQYF,TGTGCAACCCGCCGAGAGGGACACCGCACAGATACGCAGTATTTT
TRBV28,-,TRBJ2-7,few,CASSSGHPYEQYF,TGTGCCAGCAGTTCCGGGCACCCTTACGAGCAGTACTTC
TRBV7-3,TRBD1,TRBJ2-1,few,CASSLLPGGSQGEQFF,TGTGCCAGCAGCTTATTGCCAGGGGGCTCGCAGGGTGAGCAGTTCTTC
TRBV6-5,TRBD1,TRBJ1-5,-,CASSFQGVDQPQHF,TGTGCCAGCAGCTTTCAGGGGGTTGATCAGCCCCAGCATTTT